The text below deals with one TCR beta chain. This sample is drawn from a study of blood T cells in healthy people across ages. Through a sample-barcoded 5' primer and a J-beta primer mix, a second PCR was run for about 7 to 12 cycles. Each CDR3 protein is one row after TCRdb ran MiXCR on the 5' RACE reads. The repertoire holds fewer than 1.5 million distinct CDR3 sequences, with 42% as singletons. The CDR3 is made up of 13 amino acids. CDR1 SGHRS and CDR2 YFSETQ come from the germline V gene. Trimming took off 4 bases at V and 6 bases at J, with 13 bases between the two ends. This chain links TRBV5-1 with TRBJ1-2; D not certain. The TCR was taken from a woman under 30 in good health. The sample taken for sequencing was blood. CDR3 amino acids: CASSVRDQDGYTF. In DNA, the CDR3 is TGCGCCAGCAGCGTGCGGGATCAAGATGGCTACACCTTC.